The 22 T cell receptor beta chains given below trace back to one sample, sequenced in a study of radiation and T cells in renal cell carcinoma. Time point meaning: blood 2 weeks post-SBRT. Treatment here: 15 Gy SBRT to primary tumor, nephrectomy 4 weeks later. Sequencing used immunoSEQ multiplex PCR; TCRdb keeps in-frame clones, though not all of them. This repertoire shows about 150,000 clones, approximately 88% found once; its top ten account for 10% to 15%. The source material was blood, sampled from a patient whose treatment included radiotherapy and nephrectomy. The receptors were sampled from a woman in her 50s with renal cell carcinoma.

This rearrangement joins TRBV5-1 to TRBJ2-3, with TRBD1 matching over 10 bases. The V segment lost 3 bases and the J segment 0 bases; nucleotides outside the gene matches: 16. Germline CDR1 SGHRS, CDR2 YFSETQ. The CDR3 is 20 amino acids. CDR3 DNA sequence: TGCGCCAGCAGCTCCCTTGTCGACAGGGGGCCCACAGTGAGCACAGATACGCAGTATTTT. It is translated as CASSSLVDRGPTVSTDTQYF.

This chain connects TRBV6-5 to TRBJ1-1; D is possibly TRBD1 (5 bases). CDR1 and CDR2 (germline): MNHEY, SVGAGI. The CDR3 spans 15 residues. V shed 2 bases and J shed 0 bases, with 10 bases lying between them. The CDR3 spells CASSYTGTVNTEAFF. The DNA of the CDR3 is TGTGCCAGCAGTTACACCGGGACGGTGAACACTGAAGCTTTCTTT.

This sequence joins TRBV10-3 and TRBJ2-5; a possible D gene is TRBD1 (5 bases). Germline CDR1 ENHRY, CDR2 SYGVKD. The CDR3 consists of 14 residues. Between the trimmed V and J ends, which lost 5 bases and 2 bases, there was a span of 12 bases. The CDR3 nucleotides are TGTGCCATCAGTTTCTCACAGGAACAAGAGACCCAGTACTTC. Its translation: CAISFSQEQETQYF.

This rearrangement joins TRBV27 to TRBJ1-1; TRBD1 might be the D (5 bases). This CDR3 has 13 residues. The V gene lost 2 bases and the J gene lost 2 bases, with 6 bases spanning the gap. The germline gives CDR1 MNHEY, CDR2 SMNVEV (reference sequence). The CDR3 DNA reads TGTGCCAGCAGTTTAGGGGGTAACACTGAAGCTTTCTTT. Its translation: CASSLGGNTEAFF.

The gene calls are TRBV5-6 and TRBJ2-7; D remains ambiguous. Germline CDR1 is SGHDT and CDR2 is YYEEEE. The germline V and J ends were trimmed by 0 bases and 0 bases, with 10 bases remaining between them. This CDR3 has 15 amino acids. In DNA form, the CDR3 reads TGTGCCAGCAGCTTGGTTGGCGCTTACTCCTACGAGCAGTACTTC. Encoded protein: CASSLVGAYSYEQYF.

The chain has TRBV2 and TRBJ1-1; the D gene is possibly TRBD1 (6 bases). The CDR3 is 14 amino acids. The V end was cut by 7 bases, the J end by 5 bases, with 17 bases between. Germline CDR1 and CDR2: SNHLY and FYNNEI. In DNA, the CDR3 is TGTGCCAGCACCCTACAGGGTCGGCAGACTGAAGCTTTCTTT. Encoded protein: CASTLQGRQTEAFF.

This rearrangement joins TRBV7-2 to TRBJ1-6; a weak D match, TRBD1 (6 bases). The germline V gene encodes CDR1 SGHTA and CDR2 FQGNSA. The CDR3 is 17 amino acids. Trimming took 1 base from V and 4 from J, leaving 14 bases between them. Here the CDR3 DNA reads TGTGCCAGCAGCTTAGTTGGCAGGGGCGGGTATAATTCACCCCTCCACTTT. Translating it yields CASSLVGRGGYNSPLHF.

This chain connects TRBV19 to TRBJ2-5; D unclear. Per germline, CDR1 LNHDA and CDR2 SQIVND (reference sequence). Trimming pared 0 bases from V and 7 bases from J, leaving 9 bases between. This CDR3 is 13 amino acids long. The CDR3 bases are TGTGCCAGTAGTATAGAACAGCTTGGGACCCAGTACTTC. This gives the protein CASSIEQLGTQYF. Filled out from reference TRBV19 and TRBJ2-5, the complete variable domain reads DGGITQSPKYLFRKEGQNVTLSCEQNLNHDAMYWYRQDPGQGLRLIYYSQIVNDFQKGDIAEGYSVSREKKESFPLTVTSAQKNPTAFYLCASSIEQLGTQYFGPGTRLLVL.

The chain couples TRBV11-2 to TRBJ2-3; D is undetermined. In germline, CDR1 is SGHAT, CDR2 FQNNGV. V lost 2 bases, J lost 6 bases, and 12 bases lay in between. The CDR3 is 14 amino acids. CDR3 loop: CASSLPGSRDTQYF. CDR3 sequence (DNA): TGTGCCAGCAGCTTACCCGGGTCCCGGGATACGCAGTATTTT.

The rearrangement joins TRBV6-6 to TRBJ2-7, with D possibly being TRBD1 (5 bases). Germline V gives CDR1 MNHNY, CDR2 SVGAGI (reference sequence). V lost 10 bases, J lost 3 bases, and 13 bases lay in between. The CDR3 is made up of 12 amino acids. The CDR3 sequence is CATEDRLYEQYF. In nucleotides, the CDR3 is TGTGCCACCGAAGACAGACTCTACGAGCAGTACTTC.

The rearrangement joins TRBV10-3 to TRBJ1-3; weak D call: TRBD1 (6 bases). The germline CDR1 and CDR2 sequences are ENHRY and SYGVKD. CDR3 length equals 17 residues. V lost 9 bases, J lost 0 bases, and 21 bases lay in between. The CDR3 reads CAIHRDTPYSSGNTIYF. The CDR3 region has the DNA TGTGCCATACACCGGGACACACCTTATTCCTCTGGAAACACCATATATTTT.

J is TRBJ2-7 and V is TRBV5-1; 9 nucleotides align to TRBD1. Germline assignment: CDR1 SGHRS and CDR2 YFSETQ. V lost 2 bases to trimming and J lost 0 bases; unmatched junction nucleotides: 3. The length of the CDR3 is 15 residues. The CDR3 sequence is CASSFGTGSSYEQYF. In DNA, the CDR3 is TGCGCCAGCAGCTTCGGGACAGGGAGCTCCTACGAGCAGTACTTC. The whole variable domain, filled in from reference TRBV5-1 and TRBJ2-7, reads KAGVTQTPRYLIKTRGQQVTLSCSPISGHRSVSWYQQTPGQGLQFLFEYFSETQRNKGNFPGRFSGRQFSNSRSEMNVSTLELGDSALYLCASSFGTGSSYEQYFGPGTRLTVT.

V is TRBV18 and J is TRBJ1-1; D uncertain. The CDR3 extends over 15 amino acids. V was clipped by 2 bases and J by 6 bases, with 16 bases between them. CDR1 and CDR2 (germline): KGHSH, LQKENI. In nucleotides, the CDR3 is TGTGCCAGCTCACCAAGCGACCTAGGATCTTCTGAAGCTTTCTTT. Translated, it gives CASSPSDLGSSEAFF.

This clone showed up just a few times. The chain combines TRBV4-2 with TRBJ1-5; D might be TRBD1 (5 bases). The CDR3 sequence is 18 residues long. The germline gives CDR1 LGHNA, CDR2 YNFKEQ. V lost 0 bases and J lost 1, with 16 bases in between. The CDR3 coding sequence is TGTGCCAGCAGCCAAGATCCGGGGCAGGCAGGGAGCAATCAGCCCCAGCATTTT. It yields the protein CASSQDPGQAGSNQPQHF.

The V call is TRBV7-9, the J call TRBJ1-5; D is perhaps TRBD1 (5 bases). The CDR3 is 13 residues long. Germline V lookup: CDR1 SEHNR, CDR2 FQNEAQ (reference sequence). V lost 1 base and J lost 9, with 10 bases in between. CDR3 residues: CASSLVQGRPQHF. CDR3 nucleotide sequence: TGTGCCAGCAGCTTAGTGCAGGGAAGGCCCCAGCATTTT.

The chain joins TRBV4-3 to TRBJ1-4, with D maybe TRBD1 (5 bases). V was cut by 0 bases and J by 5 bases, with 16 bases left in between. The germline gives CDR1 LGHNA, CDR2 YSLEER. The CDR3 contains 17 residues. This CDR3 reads CASSQDWAPGTNEKLFF. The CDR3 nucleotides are TGCGCCAGCAGCCAAGATTGGGCGCCCGGGACCAATGAAAAACTGTTTTTT.

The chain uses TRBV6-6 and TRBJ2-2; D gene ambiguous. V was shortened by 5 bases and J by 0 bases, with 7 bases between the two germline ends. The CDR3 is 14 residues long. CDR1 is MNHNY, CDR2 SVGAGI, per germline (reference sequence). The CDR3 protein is CASSSRANTGELFF. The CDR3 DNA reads TGTGCCAGCAGTAGCCGGGCGAACACCGGGGAGCTGTTTTTT.

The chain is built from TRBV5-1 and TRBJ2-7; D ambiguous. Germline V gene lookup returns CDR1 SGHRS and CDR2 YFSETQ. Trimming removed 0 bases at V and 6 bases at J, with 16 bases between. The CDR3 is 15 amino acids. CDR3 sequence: CASSLALGNWGEQYF. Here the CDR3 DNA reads TGCGCCAGCAGCTTGGCACTGGGGAATTGGGGCGAGCAGTACTTC.

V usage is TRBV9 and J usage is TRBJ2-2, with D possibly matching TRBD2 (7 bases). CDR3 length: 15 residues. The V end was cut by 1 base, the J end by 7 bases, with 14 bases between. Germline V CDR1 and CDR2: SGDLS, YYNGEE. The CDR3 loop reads CASSVLAGAGGELFF. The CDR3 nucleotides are TGTGCCAGCAGCGTACTCGCGGGGGCTGGCGGGGAGCTGTTTTTT.

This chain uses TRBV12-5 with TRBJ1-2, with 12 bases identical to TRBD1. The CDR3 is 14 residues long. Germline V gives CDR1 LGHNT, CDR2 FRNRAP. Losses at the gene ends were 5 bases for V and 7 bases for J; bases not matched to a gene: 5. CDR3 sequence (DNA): TGTGCTAGTGGTGACGGGACAGGGGGCTCTGGCTACACCTTC. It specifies CASGDGTGGSGYTF.

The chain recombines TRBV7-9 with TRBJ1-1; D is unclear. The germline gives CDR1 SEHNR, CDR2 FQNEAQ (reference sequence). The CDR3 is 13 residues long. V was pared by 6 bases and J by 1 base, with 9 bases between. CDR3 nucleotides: TGTGCCAGCAGGAGGACGGGGAACACTGAAGCTTTCTTT. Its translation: CASRRTGNTEAFF.

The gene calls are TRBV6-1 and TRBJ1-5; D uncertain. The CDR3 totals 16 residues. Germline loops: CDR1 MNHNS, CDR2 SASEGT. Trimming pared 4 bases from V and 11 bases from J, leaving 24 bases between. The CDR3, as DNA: TGTGCCAGCAGTGCCCTACTTACGGGCGCCTCTAGTTCCCAGCATTTT. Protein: CASSALLTGASSSQHF.